Presented here are 5 T cell receptor beta chains from one specimen sequenced in a study of technical replicates of blood from a handful of donors. Clones were read by immunoSEQ multiplex PCR, and TCRdb kept only the in-frame ones, dropping some. The top ten clones hold 0.22% of a sample with over 75,000 clones, almost 96% of them seen once. The sequencing input was T cells isolated from PBMCs. The receptors derive from a human donor in good health.

This chain connects TRBV9 to TRBJ2-7, with D possibly being TRBD1 (5 bases). The CDR3 has 14 amino acids. With 0 bases removed from V and 3 bases from J, the gap between germline ends came to 10 bases. CDR1 and CDR2 (germline): SGDLS, YYNGEE. The CDR3 loop reads CASSVGSGNYEQYF. CDR3 DNA sequence: TGTGCCAGCAGCGTAGGGTCAGGGAACTACGAGCAGTACTTC. Full variable domain (missing parts from reference TRBV9 and TRBJ2-7): DSGVTQTPKHLITATGQRVTLRCSPRSGDLSVYWYQQSLDQGLQFLIQYYNGEERAKGNILERFSAQQFPDLHSELNLSSLELGDSALYFCASSVGSGNYEQYFGPGTRLTVT.

The rearrangement uses TRBV28 and TRBJ2-3; D is unclear. Germline V gene data show CDR1 as MDHEN and CDR2 as SYDVKM. The ends were cut back, 7 bases at V and 0 bases at J, with 14 bases in the middle. CDR3 length equals 15 residues. Here the CDR3 DNA reads TGTGCCAGCAACCCGGCGGCGGCTAGCACAGATACGCAGTATTTT. This codes for CASNPAAASTDTQYF.

Of note for this clone: One end of the junction is discordant with germline, which a read error may explain. This chain uses TRBV6-5 with TRBJ2-3; 8 nucleotides agree with TRBD2. This CDR3 is 15 amino acids long. The germline V gene has CDR1 MNHEY and CDR2 SVGAGI. CDR3 DNA: TGTGCCAGCTGCGGGGGGCCCCTGGGCACGGATACGCAGTATTTT. It yields the protein CASCGGPLGTDTQYF.

The genes are TRBV11-2 and TRBJ2-1, with D tentatively TRBD1 (5 bases). With 3 bases removed from V and 10 bases from J, the gap between germline ends came to 19 bases. Germline V gene sequence: CDR1 SGHAT, CDR2 FQNNGV. The CDR3 has 15 amino acids. The CDR3 loop is CASSFTQTDREEQFF. The CDR3 DNA sequence: TGTGCCAGCAGCTTCACACAGACCGACAGAGAGGAGCAGTTCTTC.

This chain connects TRBV6-4 to TRBJ2-2; D is uncertain. Trimming left V 0 bases short and J 4 bases short, with 6 bases between. From germline, CDR1 is MRHNA and CDR2 SNTAGT. CDR3 length: 14 amino acids. The CDR3 sequence is CASSDSPVTGELFF. The CDR3 coding sequence is TGTGCCAGCAGTGACTCTCCGGTCACCGGGGAGCTGTTTTTT.